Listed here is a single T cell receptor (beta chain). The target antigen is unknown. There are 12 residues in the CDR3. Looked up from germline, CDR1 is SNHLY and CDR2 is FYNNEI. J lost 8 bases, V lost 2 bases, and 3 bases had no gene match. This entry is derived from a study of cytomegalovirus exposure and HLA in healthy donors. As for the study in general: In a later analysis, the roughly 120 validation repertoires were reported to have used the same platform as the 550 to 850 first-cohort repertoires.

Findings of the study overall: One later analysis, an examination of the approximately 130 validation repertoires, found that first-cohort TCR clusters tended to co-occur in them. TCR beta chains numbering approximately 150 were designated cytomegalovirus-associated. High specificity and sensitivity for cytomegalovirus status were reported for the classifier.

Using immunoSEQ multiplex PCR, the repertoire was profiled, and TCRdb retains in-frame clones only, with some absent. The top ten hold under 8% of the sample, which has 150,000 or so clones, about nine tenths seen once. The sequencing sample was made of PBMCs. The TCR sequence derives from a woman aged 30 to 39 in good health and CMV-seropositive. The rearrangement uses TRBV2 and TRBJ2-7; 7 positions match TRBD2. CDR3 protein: CASSELGGKQYF. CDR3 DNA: TGTGCCAGCAGTGAATTGGGGGGGAAGCAGTACTTC.